The next 21 T cell receptor beta chains were all read from a single sample in a study of blood T cell repertoires in COVID-19. The table came from immunoSEQ multiplex PCR; TCRdb's copy has only in-frame clones and leaves some out. The data contain some 160,000 clones, around 80% of them singletons. The sequenced material came from peripheral blood. The receptors were gathered from a man in his sixties with acute or convalescent COVID-19.

The CDR3 DNA reads TGTGCCAGCAGCTTAGATGGCAGGGGTCTCGATGAGCAGTTCTTC. It yields the protein CASSLDGRGLDEQFF. The J gene is TRBJ2-1, the V gene TRBV11-2; possible D gene TRBD1, 6 bases. The CDR3 spans 15 residues. Germline-derived CDR1 and CDR2 are SGHAT and FQNNGV. Trimming pared 0 bases from V and 8 bases from J, leaving 14 bases between. Full variable domain (remainder filled in from reference TRBV11-2 and TRBJ2-1): EAGVAQSPRYKIIEKRQSVAFWCNPISGHATLYWYQQILGQGPKLLIQFQNNGVVDDSQLPKDRFSAERLKGVDSTLKIQPAKLEDSAVYLCASSLDGRGLDEQFFGPGTRLTVL.

With respect to this clone: The same CDR3 arises from other DNA sequences in this sample as well. The J gene is TRBJ2-7, the V gene TRBV7-2; 12 bases align to TRBD2. This CDR3 is built from 15 residues. V was clipped by 3 bases and J by 0 bases; unmatched bases: 0. Germline values: CDR1 SGHTA, CDR2 FQGNSA. The CDR3 spells CASSLGLAGSYEQYF. The CDR3, as DNA: TGTGCCAGCAGCTTGGGACTAGCGGGCTCCTACGAGCAGTACTTC.

The rearrangement joins TRBV30 to TRBJ2-7; no firm D call. The CDR3 sequence is 12 residues long. Germline-derived CDR1 and CDR2 are GTSNPN and SVGIG (reference sequence). The V gene lost 4 bases and the J gene lost 0 bases, with 7 bases spanning the gap. The CDR3 DNA reads as TGTGCCTGGAACGGTCCCTCCTACGAGCAGTACTTC. Translating gives CAWNGPSYEQYF.

The chain combines TRBV28 with TRBJ2-7, with TRBD2 identical over 12 bases. From germline, CDR1 is MDHEN and CDR2 SYDVKM. After removal of 7 bases from V and 5 bases from J, the junction contained 6 bases not matched to a gene. The length of the CDR3 is 14 residues. The DNA of the CDR3 is TGTGCCAGCACCCGGGGACTAGCGGGCGACGAGCAGTACTTC. As protein: CASTRGLAGDEQYF.

This clone was picked up one time. This sequence joins TRBV13 and TRBJ2-1; 10 bases align to TRBD2. Germline CDR1 is PRHDT and CDR2 is FYEKMQ (reference sequence). With V trimmed by 5 bases and J by 0 bases, 1 base remained unmatched. The CDR3 runs 15 residues. CDR3 DNA: TGTGCCAGCAGCCCTAGCGGGAGCTCCTACAATGAGCAGTTCTTC. Protein: CASSPSGSSYNEQFF.

J is TRBJ2-7 and V is TRBV18; no clear D. Germline values: CDR1 KGHSH, CDR2 LQKENI. Trimming stripped 1 base from V and 0 bases from J, with 7 bases between. The CDR3 is made up of 14 amino acids. CDR3 sequence (DNA): TGTGCCAGCTCACCACGGCCCAGCTCCTACGAGCAGTACTTC. It codes for CASSPRPSSYEQYF.

The chain uses TRBV4-1 and TRBJ2-5; D is undetermined. The CDR3 consists of 13 residues. Germline loops: CDR1 MGHRA, CDR2 YSYEKL. V was cut by 2 bases and J by 1 base, with 5 bases left in between. The DNA for the CDR3 is TGCGCCAGCAGCCAAACTTTCCAAGAGACCCAGTACTTC. Protein product: CASSQTFQETQYF.

The J gene is TRBJ2-5, the V gene TRBV3-1 (or the pseudogene TRBV3-2); D possibly corresponds to TRBD1 (6 bases). V lost 0 bases and J lost 5, with 16 bases in between. This CDR3 spans 16 amino acids. Germline-derived CDR1 and CDR2 are LGHDT and YNNKEL (reference sequence). This CDR3 is CASSQDRQGFWETQYF. The DNA of the CDR3 is TGTGCCAGCAGCCAAGACCGGCAGGGGTTCTGGGAGACCCAGTACTTC.

This clone was detected a few times. This chain links TRBV7-3 with TRBJ2-1; TRBD2 matches 10 bases. CDR1 and CDR2 (germline): SGHTA, FQGTGA. V was clipped by 5 bases and J by 6 bases; unmatched bases: 4. This CDR3 spans 14 amino acids. The chain's CDR3 is CASSPSSGSNEQFF. As DNA, the CDR3 is TGTGCCAGCAGCCCCTCTAGCGGGAGCAATGAGCAGTTCTTC.

The chain joins TRBV6-5 to TRBJ2-7, with D perhaps TRBD1 (5 bases). This CDR3 is built from 14 residues. CDR1 MNHEY and CDR2 SVGAGI come from the germline V gene. V dropped 4 bases and J dropped 7 bases, with 17 bases sitting between them. The CDR3 sequence is CASSLTAGVGEQYF. The CDR3 DNA sequence: TGTGCCAGCAGTTTGACAGCTGGGGTGGGAGAGCAGTACTTC.

The chain has TRBV6-5 and TRBJ1-4, with 7 bases lining up with TRBD1. V trimming: 7 bases; J trimming: 4 bases; junction bases outside the gene matches: 6. The CDR3 loop spans 14 amino acids. CDR1 and CDR2 from the germline V gene are MNHEY and SVGAGI. This chain's CDR3 is CASNLQGFNEKLFF. For the CDR3, the DNA is TGTGCCAGCAACTTACAGGGGTTTAATGAAAAACTGTTTTTT.

The V call is TRBV28, the J call TRBJ2-7; 13 positions agree with TRBD2. Germline V gene lookup returns CDR1 MDHEN and CDR2 SYDVKM. This CDR3 has 17 residues. V gave up 6 bases and J gave up 0 bases; unmatched junction bases: 8. The CDR3 DNA reads as TGTGCCAGCAGGCCGGGACTAGCGGGACGAAGCTCCTACGAGCAGTACTTC. Protein sequence: CASRPGLAGRSSYEQYF.

This clone was recorded once. The chain has TRBV7-3 and TRBJ1-6; D may be TRBD1 (6 bases). Germline loops: CDR1 SGHTA, CDR2 FQGTGA. The CDR3 runs to 14 residues. V was pared by 4 bases and J by 9 bases, with 13 bases between. CDR3 in amino acids: CASSSNREGSPLHF. The CDR3 nucleotides are TGTGCCAGCAGCTCCAACAGGGAGGGTTCACCCCTCCACTTT.

The rearrangement links TRBV7-9 to TRBJ2-1, with 9 nucleotides matching TRBD2. V was pared by 5 bases and J by 6 bases, with 8 bases of the junction left unmatched. This CDR3 has 15 amino acids. CDR1 SEHNR and CDR2 FQNEAQ come from the germline V gene (reference sequence). The CDR3 DNA sequence: TGTGCCAGCAGCGAACCGGGACTAGCATCCAATGAGCAGTTCTTC. Protein sequence: CASSEPGLASNEQFF.

This chain joins TRBV30 and TRBJ2-6; 8 bases match TRBD1. This CDR3 is built from 21 residues. Germline CDR1 is GTSNPN and CDR2 is SVGIG (reference sequence). Unmatched junction bases numbered 17, after V lost 1 base and J lost 0 bases. The CDR3 sequence: CAWSGVYIQGALISGANVLTF. The CDR3 nucleotides read TGTGCCTGGAGTGGGGTATATATTCAGGGGGCCCTAATCTCTGGGGCCAACGTCCTGACTTTC.

This sequence joins TRBV9 and TRBJ1-2, with D maybe TRBD1 (5 bases). Germline loops: CDR1 SGDLS, CDR2 YYNGEE. There are 15 residues in the CDR3. V was pared by 0 bases and J by 2 bases, with 11 bases between. The CDR3 nucleotides are TGTGCCAGCAGCGTAGGTTTGGGGCAAAACTATGGCTACACCTTC. Its protein product is CASSVGLGQNYGYTF. The variable domain in full, with the rest retrieved from reference TRBV9 and TRBJ1-2, is DSGVTQTPKHLITATGQRVTLRCSPRSGDLSVYWYQQSLDQGLQFLIQYYNGEERAKGNILERFSAQQFPDLHSELNLSSLELGDSALYFCASSVGLGQNYGYTFGSGTRLTVV.

Only a few counts were recorded for this clone. V and J are TRBV10-3 and TRBJ2-2; 12 bases fit TRBD1. Trimming cost V 6 bases and J 5 bases; bases outside gene matches: 4. The germline gives CDR1 ENHRY, CDR2 SYGVKD. The CDR3 length is 15 residues. The CDR3, as DNA: TGTGCCATCAGGGGGACAGGGGGCGGAACCGGGGAGCTGTTTTTT. Translating gives CAIRGTGGGTGELFF.

This clone was recorded a few times. The CDR3 DNA is TGCGCCACCCAGGTTTCGCTGAACACTGAAGCTTTCTTT. Translation gives CATQVSLNTEAFF. J is TRBJ1-1 and V is TRBV10-2; D not resolved. Trimming took 10 bases from V and 0 from J, leaving 12 bases between them. The CDR3 length is 13 residues. Germline V lookup: CDR1 WSHSY, CDR2 SAAADI.

This clone has just one count. This sequence joins TRBV4-1 and TRBJ2-7, with 9 bases lining up with TRBD1. The CDR3 runs 15 residues. With V trimmed by 2 bases and J by 6 bases, 8 bases remained unmatched. Germline V CDR1 and CDR2: MGHRA, YSYEKL. The CDR3 protein is CASSQPGQGGSEQYF. The CDR3 DNA is TGCGCCAGCAGCCAACCGGGACAGGGTGGGAGCGAGCAGTACTTC.

The V call is TRBV14, the J call TRBJ2-5, with 10 bases fitting TRBD2. The CDR3 covers 19 residues. The V and J ends lost 1 base and 3 bases, in that order; junction bases with no gene match: 14. Germline-derived CDR1 and CDR2 are SGHDN and FVKESK. The CDR3 DNA sequence: TGTGCCAGCAGCCAAGGCAATGAACTTGAACTAGCGGGAAAAGAGACCCAGTACTTC. Translation gives CASSQGNELELAGKETQYF.

The chain employs TRBV5-1 and TRBJ1-1, with 8 bases lining up with TRBD1. CDR1 and CDR2 (germline): SGHRS, YFSETQ. Trimming cost V 0 bases and J 11 bases; bases outside gene matches: 12. This CDR3 has 15 residues. In DNA, the CDR3 is TGCGCCAGCAGCTTGGGCCACGGCGGACAGGGAGAGGCTTTCTTT. Protein: CASSLGHGGQGEAFF.